The 14 T cell receptor beta chains reported below all come from one sample, sequenced in a study of OX40 agonist ivuxolimab in advanced cancers. Assay: immunoSEQ multiplex PCR; the TCRdb copy retains only in-frame clones and omits some. The sample shows some 60,000 clones, 91% of them seen only once. The sample was CD4+ or CD8+ T cells sorted from blood, taken in a trial of the OX40 agonist ivuxolimab. The receptors were sampled from an adult with an advanced solid tumor such as melanoma, head and neck, liver or kidney cancer.

The genes are TRBV28 and TRBJ2-7; 8 bases match TRBD1. Per germline, CDR1 MDHEN and CDR2 SYDVKM. This CDR3 is built from 15 residues. The trim removed 5 bases at V and 2 bases at J, leaving 8 bases unmatched. In nucleotides, the CDR3 is TGTGCCAGCAGTCCCAGGGGGCGCTCCCCCTACGAGCAGTACTTC. Its protein product is CASSPRGRSPYEQYF.

This rearrangement joins TRBV29-1 to TRBJ2-5; tentatively, D is TRBD2 (6 bases). The CDR3 length is 15 residues. V lost 0 bases and J 5 bases, leaving 16 bases between the germline ends. In germline, CDR1 is SQVTM, CDR2 ANQGSEA. The CDR3 sequence is CSVEDLGLAWETQYF. The CDR3 coding sequence is TGCAGCGTTGAAGATCTTGGGCTAGCGTGGGAGACCCAGTACTTC.

The J gene is TRBJ1-5, the V gene TRBV15; no firm D call. Trimming left V 7 bases short and J 5 bases short, with 12 bases between. The CDR3 length is 13 residues. Germline values: CDR1 LNHNV, CDR2 YYDKDF (reference sequence). The CDR3 spells CATTPQRDQPQHF. CDR3 sequence (DNA): TGTGCCACCACTCCTCAGAGGGATCAGCCCCAGCATTTT. Full variable domain (remainder filled in from reference TRBV15 and TRBJ1-5): DAMVIQNPRYQVTQFGKPVTLSCSQTLNHNVMYWYQQKSSQAPKLLFHYYDKDFNNEADTPDNFQSRRPNTSFCFLDIRSPGLGDTAMYLCATTPQRDQPQHFGDGTRLSIL.

V gene TRBV5-1 combines with J gene TRBJ2-1; D is perhaps TRBD1 (7 bases). Germline CDR1 reads SGHRS; CDR2 reads YFSETQ. The CDR3 length is 15 residues. Trimming removed 4 bases from V and 4 bases from J, with 15 bases in between. DNA for the CDR3: TGCGCCAGCAGCCAGGGGGGTGGCGAATACAATGAGCAGTTCTTC. It codes for CASSQGGGEYNEQFF.

The chain joins TRBV7-2 to TRBJ2-5; tentative D call: TRBD2 (6 bases). The CDR3 contains 14 residues. V shed 5 bases and J shed 2 bases, with 12 bases lying between them. Germline CDR1 is SGHTA and CDR2 is FQGNSA. The CDR3 loop reads CASSQSGEQETQYF. CDR3 coding DNA: TGTGCCAGCAGCCAATCGGGGGAGCAAGAGACCCAGTACTTC.

J is TRBJ2-2 and V is TRBV5-1, with D possibly being TRBD2 (5 bases). This CDR3 has 15 amino acids. Trimming stripped 3 bases from V and 0 bases from J, with 9 bases between. CDR1 is SGHRS, CDR2 YFSETQ, per germline. The CDR3 DNA sequence: TGCGCCAGCAGCTCGAGGGAATCGAACACCGGGGAGCTGTTTTTT. Translation: CASSSRESNTGELFF.

The chain combines TRBV7-9 with TRBJ1-1; 9 nucleotides agree with TRBD1. Germline CDR1 and CDR2: SEHNR and FQNEAQ (reference sequence). The trim removed 5 bases at V and 4 bases at J, leaving 5 bases unmatched. The CDR3 is made up of 14 amino acids. The CDR3 DNA reads TGTGCCAGCAGCACAACAGGGGGCGGCACTGAAGCTTTCTTT. Its protein is CASSTTGGGTEAFF. Drawing the rest from reference TRBV7-9 and TRBJ1-1, the complete variable domain is DTGVSQNPRHKITKRGQNVTFRCDPISEHNRLYWYRQTLGQGPEFLTYFQNEAQLEKSRLLSDRFSAERPKGSFSTLEIQRTEQGDSAMYLCASSTTGGGTEAFFGQGTRLTVV.

The chain links TRBV19 to TRBJ1-4; 9 bases line up with TRBD1. The trim removed 7 bases at V and 10 bases at J, leaving 10 bases unmatched. The CDR3 sequence is 14 residues long. Germline V gene data show CDR1 as LNHDA and CDR2 as SQIVND (reference sequence). CDR3 DNA sequence: TGTGCCAGTAAAGAGGGACAGGGAGGGGGAAAACTGTTTTTT. Protein sequence: CASKEGQGGGKLFF.

This clone appeared a single time. The V gene is TRBV10-3, the J gene TRBJ2-3, with 9 nucleotides matching TRBD1. Germline CDR1 and CDR2: ENHRY and SYGVKD. The CDR3 is made up of 13 amino acids. V was pared by 6 bases and J by 7 bases, with 5 bases of the junction left unmatched. The CDR3 protein is CAIRAGQGNTQYF. Here the CDR3 DNA reads TGTGCCATCAGAGCTGGACAGGGGAATACGCAGTATTTT.

CDR3 amino acids: CASSPPDSNEKLFF. CDR3 nucleotides: TGTGCCAGTAGTCCCCCGGACAGTAATGAAAAACTGTTTTTT. The chain combines TRBV19 with TRBJ1-4; D possibly corresponds to TRBD1 (6 bases). Looked up from germline, CDR1 is LNHDA and CDR2 is SQIVND (reference sequence). The CDR3 has 14 amino acids. The germline V and J ends were trimmed by 5 bases and 4 bases, with 11 bases remaining between them. Filled out from reference TRBV19 and TRBJ1-4, the complete variable domain reads DGGITQSPKYLFRKEGQNVTLSCEQNLNHDAMYWYRQDPGQGLRLIYYSQIVNDFQKGDIAEGYSVSREKKESFPLTVTSAQKNPTAFYLCASSPPDSNEKLFFGSGTQLSVL.

This rearrangement joins TRBV5-1 to TRBJ2-5, with TRBD1 matching 7 bases. Germline V CDR1 and CDR2: SGHRS, YFSETQ. The CDR3 runs 16 residues. The V gene end was trimmed by 0 bases and the J gene end by 5 bases; junction bases not matched to a gene: 10. In DNA form, the CDR3 reads TGCGCCAGCAGCTTGGCCCCTATACAGGGGACGGAGACCCAGTACTTC. It yields the protein CASSLAPIQGTETQYF.

The chain couples TRBV28 to TRBJ2-7; D unclear. Germline CDR1 reads MDHEN; CDR2 reads SYDVKM. The CDR3 is 14 residues long. V was cut by 5 bases and J by 4 bases, with 15 bases left in between. The CDR3, as DNA: TGTGCCAGCAGTCTGACTGGTAATCGGTACGAGCAGTACTTC. It yields the protein CASSLTGNRYEQYF.

This chain joins TRBV18 and TRBJ1-4; D unresolved. The CDR3 totals 14 residues. CDR1 and CDR2 from the germline V gene are KGHSH and LQKENI. Between the trimmed V and J ends, which lost 1 base and 8 bases, there was a span of 11 bases. CDR3 sequence: CASSPREVGEKLFF. DNA for the CDR3: TGTGCCAGCTCACCACGTGAAGTCGGGGAAAAACTGTTTTTT.

J is TRBJ2-1 and V is TRBV6-1; 7 bases fit TRBD2. Germline CDR1 MNHNS, CDR2 SASEGT. This CDR3 region has 18 residues. The J segment lost 0 bases and the V segment lost 0 bases, leaving 8 bases of the junction unmatched. The CDR3 region has the DNA TGTGCCAGCAGTGAAGCCTGGGCTAGCGGACCCTCCTACAATGAGCAGTTCTTC. Protein product: CASSEAWASGPSYNEQFF.